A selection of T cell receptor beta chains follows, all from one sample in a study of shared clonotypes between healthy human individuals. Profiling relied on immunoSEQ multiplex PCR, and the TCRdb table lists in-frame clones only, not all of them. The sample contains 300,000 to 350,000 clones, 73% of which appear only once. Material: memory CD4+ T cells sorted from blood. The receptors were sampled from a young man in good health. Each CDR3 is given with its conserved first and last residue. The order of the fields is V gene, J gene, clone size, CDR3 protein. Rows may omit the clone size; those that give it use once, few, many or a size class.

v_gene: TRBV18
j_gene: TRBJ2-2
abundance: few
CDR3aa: CASSEVHSNTGELFF

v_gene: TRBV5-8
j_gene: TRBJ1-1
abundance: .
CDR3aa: CASSWGPAEAFF

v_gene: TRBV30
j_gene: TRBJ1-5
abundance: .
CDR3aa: CAWSEGGGQPQHF

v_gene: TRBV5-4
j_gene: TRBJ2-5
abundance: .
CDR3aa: CASSPWTSGIVETQYF

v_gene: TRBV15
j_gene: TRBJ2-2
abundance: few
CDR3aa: CATSRDRGETGELFF

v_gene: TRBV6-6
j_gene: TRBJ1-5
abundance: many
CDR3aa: CASSYPDSNQPQHF

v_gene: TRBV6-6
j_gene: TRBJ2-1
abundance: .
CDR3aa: CASSYGGLPNEQFF

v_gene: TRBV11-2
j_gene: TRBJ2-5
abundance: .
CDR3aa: CASSFWGSQETQYF

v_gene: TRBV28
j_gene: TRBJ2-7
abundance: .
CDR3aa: CASSPPGTRSYEQYF

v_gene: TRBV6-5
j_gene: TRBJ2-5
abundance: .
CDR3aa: CASSYERETQYF

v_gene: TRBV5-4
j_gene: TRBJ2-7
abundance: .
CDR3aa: CASRSLADASYEQYF

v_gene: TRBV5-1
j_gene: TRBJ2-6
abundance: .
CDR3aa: CASSDSWESGANVLTF

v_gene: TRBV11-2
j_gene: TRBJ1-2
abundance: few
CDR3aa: CASSLWDRDVYGYTF

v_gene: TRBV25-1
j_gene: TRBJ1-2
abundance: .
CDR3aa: CASSETGTDNYGYTF

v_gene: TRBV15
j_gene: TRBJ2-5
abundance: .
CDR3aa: CATTRGNRGETQYF

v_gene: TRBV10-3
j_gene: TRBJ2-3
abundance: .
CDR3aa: CASSSSGGDTQYF

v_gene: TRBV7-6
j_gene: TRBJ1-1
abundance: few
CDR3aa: CASSLSEGAEAFF

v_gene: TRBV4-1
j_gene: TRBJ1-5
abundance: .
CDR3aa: CASSPSPQGGWQPQHF

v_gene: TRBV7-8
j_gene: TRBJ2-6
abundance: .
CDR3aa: CASSLAERISSGANVLTF

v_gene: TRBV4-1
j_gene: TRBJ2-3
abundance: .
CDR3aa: CASSRTSGANTDTQYF

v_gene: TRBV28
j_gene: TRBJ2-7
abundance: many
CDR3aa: CASSPPSSGRPRPYEQYF

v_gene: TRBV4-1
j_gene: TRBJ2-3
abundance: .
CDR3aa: CASSQNERVSDTQYF

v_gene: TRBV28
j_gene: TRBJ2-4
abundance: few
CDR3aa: CASLGQGLPKNIQYF

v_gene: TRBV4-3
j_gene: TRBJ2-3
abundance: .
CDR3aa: CASSQTLGLAGGADTQYF

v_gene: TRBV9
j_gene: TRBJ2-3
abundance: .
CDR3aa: CASSPQIAGGSTDTQYF

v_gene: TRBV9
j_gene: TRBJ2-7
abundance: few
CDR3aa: CASSVEGAGEQYF

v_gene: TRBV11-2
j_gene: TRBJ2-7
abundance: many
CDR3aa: CASSALTRAYEQYF

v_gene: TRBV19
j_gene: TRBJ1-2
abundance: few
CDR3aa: CASSDRVGGYTF

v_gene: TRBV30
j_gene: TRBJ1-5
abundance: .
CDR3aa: CAWSPRQSWQPQHF

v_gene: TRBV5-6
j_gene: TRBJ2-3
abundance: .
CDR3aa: CASSLGTGGADTQYF

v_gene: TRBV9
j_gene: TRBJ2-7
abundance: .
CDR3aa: CASSVENRDEQYF

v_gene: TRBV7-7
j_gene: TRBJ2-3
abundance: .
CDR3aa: CASSLKGRDTQYF

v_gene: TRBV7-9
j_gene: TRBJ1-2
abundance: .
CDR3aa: CASSLETGGDYGYTF

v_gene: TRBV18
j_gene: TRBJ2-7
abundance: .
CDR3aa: CASSPPSDGSYEQYF

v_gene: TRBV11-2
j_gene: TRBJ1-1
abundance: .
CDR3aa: CASSLAGLNTEAFF

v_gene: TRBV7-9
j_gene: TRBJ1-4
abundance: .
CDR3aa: CASSFRGSTNEKLFF

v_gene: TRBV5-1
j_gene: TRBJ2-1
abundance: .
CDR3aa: CASSASGMHYNEQFF

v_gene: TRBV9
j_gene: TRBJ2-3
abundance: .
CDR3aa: CASTRGQGSTDTQYF

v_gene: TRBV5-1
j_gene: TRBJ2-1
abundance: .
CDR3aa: CASSLAGPSGEQFF

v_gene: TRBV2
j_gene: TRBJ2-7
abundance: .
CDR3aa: CASSEADFIEQYF

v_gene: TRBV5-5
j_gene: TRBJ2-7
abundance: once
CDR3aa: CASSSPGQIYEQYF

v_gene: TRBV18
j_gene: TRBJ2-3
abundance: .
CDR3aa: CASSPLDTQYF

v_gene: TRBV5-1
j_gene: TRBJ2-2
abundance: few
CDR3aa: CASRPLAVNTGELFF

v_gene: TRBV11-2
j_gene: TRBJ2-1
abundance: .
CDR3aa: CASSLVDRWDNEQFF

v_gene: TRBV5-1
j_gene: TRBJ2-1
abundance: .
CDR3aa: CASSLVLALGDEQFF

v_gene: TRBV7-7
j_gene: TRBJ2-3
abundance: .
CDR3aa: CASSSGAADTQYF

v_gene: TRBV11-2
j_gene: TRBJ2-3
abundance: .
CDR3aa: CASSLGEREMATDTQYF

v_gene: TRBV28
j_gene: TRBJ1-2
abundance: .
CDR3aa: CASSLSGTGRGHTF

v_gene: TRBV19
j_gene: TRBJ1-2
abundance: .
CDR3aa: CASSIEASRGYTF

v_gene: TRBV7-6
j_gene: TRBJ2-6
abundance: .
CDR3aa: CASSLISGANVLTF

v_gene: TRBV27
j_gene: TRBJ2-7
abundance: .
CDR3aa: CASSPGQGLYEQYF

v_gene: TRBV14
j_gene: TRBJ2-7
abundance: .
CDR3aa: CASSHRTSGGTEQYF

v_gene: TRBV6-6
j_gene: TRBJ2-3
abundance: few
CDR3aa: CASSPLLDVDTQYF